The clone carrying this TCR beta chain was found many times. Its antigen is unknown. The record originates from a study of glioma-infiltrating T cells. In the study overall: Sequencing aimed for about 4.5- to 11-fold coverage of about a million peripheral T cells.

The V gene's germline CDR1 is MNHEY and CDR2 SMNVEV (reference sequence). The V gene lost 5 bases and the J gene lost 7 bases, with 15 bases spanning the gap. The CDR3 extends over 14 amino acids. Using RNA template, CDR3s of TCR alpha and beta were amplified with iRepertoire arm-PCR. TCRdb used MiXCR to reprocess the multiplex PCR reads, holding one entry per CDR3 protein. This table holds about 400,000 distinct CDR3 sequences, 35% to 45% found once. Regarding the study as a whole: Only very few CDR3 sequences appeared in both tissue and blood.

The sample was glioma tissue, nonneoplastic brain tissue, or PBMCs (not recorded which). This chain joins TRBV27 and TRBJ2-1; D might be TRBD2 (5 bases). This receptor was taken from a human donor with low-grade glioma or glioblastoma, undergoing nonglioma brain surgery, or in good health (not recorded which). CDR3 amino acids: CASSTPYGGNEQFF. The CDR3 DNA follows: TGTGCCAGCAGTACCCCCTATGGCGGGAATGAGCAGTTCTTC.